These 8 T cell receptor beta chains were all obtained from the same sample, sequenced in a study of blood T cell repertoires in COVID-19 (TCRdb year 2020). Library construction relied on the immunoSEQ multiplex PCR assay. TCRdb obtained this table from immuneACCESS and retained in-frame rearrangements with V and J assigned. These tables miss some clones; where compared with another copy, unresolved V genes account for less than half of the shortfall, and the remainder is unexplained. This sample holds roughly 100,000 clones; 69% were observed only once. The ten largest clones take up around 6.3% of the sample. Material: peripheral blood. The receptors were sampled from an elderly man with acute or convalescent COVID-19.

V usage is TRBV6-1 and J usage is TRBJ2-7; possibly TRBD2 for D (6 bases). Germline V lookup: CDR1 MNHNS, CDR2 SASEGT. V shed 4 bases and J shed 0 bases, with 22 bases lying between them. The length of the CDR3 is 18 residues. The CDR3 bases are TGTGCCAGCAGTGCTTCCTCACTCCCTAGCGTTAGCTCCTACGAGCAGTACTTC. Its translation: CASSASSLPSVSSYEQYF.

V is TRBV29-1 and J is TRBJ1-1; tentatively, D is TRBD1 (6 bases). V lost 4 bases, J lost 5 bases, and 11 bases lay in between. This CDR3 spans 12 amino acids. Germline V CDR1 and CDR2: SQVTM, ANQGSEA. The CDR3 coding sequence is TGCAGCGTTGGGCAGGGGAAAACTGAAGCTTTCTTT. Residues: CSVGQGKTEAFF.

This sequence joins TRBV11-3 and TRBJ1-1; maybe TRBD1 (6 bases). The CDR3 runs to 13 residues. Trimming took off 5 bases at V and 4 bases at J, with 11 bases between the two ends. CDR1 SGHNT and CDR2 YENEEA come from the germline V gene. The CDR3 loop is CASSIRGGTEAFF. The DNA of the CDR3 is TGTGCCAGCAGCATCAGGGGTGGCACTGAAGCTTTCTTT.

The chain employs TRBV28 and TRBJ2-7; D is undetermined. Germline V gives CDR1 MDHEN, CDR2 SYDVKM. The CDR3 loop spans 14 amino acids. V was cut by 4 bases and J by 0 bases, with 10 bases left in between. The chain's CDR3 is CASSSGATSYEQYF. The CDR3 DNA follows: TGTGCCAGCAGTTCCGGAGCAACCTCCTACGAGCAGTACTTC.

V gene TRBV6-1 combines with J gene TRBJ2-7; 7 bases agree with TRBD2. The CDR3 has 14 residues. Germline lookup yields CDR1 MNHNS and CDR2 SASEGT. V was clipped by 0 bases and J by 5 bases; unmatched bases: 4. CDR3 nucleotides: TGTGCCAGCAGTGAAGCGGGAGGGCCCCACGAGCAGTACTTC. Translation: CASSEAGGPHEQYF.

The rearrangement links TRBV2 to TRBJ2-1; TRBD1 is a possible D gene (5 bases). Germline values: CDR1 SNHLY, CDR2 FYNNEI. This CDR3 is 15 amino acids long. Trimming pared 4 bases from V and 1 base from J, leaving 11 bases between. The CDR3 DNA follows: TGTGCCAGCAGTGCCCCAGGGTTATCCTACAATGAGCAGTTCTTC. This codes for CASSAPGLSYNEQFF.

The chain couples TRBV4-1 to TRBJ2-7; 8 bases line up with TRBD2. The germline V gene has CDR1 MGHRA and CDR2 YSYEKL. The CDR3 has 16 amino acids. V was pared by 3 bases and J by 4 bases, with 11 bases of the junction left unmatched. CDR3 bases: TGCGCCAGCAGCCAGGATACTACTAGCGGAGTTTACGAGCAGTACTTC. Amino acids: CASSQDTTSGVYEQYF.

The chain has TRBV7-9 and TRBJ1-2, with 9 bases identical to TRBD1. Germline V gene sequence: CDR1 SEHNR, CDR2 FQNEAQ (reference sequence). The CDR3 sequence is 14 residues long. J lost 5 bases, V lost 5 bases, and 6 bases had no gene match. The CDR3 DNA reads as TGTGCCAGCAGCGCCGGGACAGGGTCTTATGGCTACACCTTC. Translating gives CASSAGTGSYGYTF. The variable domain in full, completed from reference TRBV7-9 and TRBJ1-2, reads DTGVSQNPRHKITKRGQNVTFRCDPISEHNRLYWYRQTLGQGPEFLTYFQNEAQLEKSRLLSDRFSAERPKGSFSTLEIQRTEQGDSAMYLCASSAGTGSYGYTFGSGTRLTVV.